This paragraph covers one TCR beta chain sequence. The antigen is unknown. The data stem from a study of OX40 agonist ivuxolimab in advanced cancers. Study overall: At doses from 0.01 to 10 mg/kg, patients were given intravenous ivuxolimab every 2 weeks. The mean age was roughly 60 years, ranging from 23 to 79, with around four fifths of participants male. Study-level findings and limits: Averaged across samples, CD8+ T cells carried more expanded clones than CD4+ did. In the expanded peripheral T cells, antigen specificity was never determined.

V lost 1 base to trimming and J lost 3 bases, with 9 bases between them. This CDR3 is 14 amino acids long. Per germline, CDR1 PRHDT and CDR2 FYEKMQ (reference sequence). Produced via immunoSEQ multiplex PCR; TCRdb's table is partial and in-frame only. The sample has under 75,000 clones, roughly 87% seen once; the top ten hold around 0.56%. The rearrangement uses TRBV13 and TRBJ1-2; no clear D. Here the sequenced sample was CD4+ or CD8+ T cells sorted from blood, taken in a trial of the OX40 agonist ivuxolimab. This TCR was recovered from an adult with an advanced solid tumor such as melanoma, head and neck, liver or kidney cancer. The DNA for the CDR3 is TGTGCCAGCAGCTTAGCACAGTTCCACTATGGCTACACCTTC. Translation: CASSLAQFHYGYTF.